The 24 T cell receptor beta chains reported below all come from one sample, sequenced in a study of blood T cell repertoires in COVID-19 (dated by TCRdb to about 2020). Receptor libraries were prepared by the immunoSEQ multiplex PCR assay. As stored in TCRdb, this immuneACCESS dataset retains in-frame rearrangements with V and J assigned. A fraction of the clones does not appear; measured against another copy, unresolved V genes explain less than half of the discrepancy, and the remainder lacks a known reason. In this sample the table shows about 210,000 clones, around 86% of which occur a single time. Around 25% of the sample belongs to the ten largest clones. What was sequenced was PBMCs or T cells enriched from blood (not recorded which). The origin of the receptors is a woman between 35 and 50 years old in a cohort exposed to, infected with or recovered from COVID-19 (not recorded which).

This chain connects TRBV19 to TRBJ2-1; TRBD2 might be the D (6 bases). The CDR3 loop spans 15 amino acids. Trimming cost V 1 base and J 8 bases, with 15 bases left between them. Germline lookup yields CDR1 LNHDA and CDR2 SQIVND (reference sequence). The CDR3 sequence is CASSIALRGGDEQFF. The CDR3 bases are TGTGCCAGTAGTATAGCCCTGCGGGGCGGGGATGAGCAGTTCTTC.

The chain combines TRBV19 with TRBJ2-7; 7 bases map to TRBD2. V was clipped by 5 bases and J by 4 bases; unmatched bases: 8. The germline gives CDR1 LNHDA, CDR2 SQIVND (reference sequence). This CDR3 comprises 14 residues. The CDR3 sequence is CASSPTWGGYEQYF. In nucleotides, the CDR3 is TGTGCCAGTAGTCCGACCTGGGGGGGTTACGAGCAGTACTTC.

V is TRBV6-5 and J is TRBJ1-6; no reliable D call. From germline, CDR1 is MNHEY and CDR2 SVGAGI. The CDR3 contains 13 residues. The germline V and J ends were trimmed by 0 bases and 10 bases, with 7 bases remaining between them. The CDR3, as DNA: TGTGCCAGCAGTTACTCGACTTTGTCACCCCTCCACTTT. Translating it yields CASSYSTLSPLHF.

This clone showed up just once. J is TRBJ2-5 and V is TRBV9; 8 bases fit TRBD2. Germline CDR1 SGDLS, CDR2 YYNGEE. V was pared by 0 bases and J by 1 base, with 8 bases of the junction left unmatched. The CDR3 consists of 17 residues. Here the CDR3 reads CASSVGRGAEIQETQYF. CDR3 DNA: TGTGCCAGCAGCGTAGGGCGGGGGGCCGAAATCCAAGAGACCCAGTACTTC. The full variable domain, in which reference TRBV9 and TRBJ2-5 provide the parts outside the CDR3, is DSGVTQTPKHLITATGQRVTLRCSPRSGDLSVYWYQQSLDQGLQFLIQYYNGEERAKGNILERFSAQQFPDLHSELNLSSLELGDSALYFCASSVGRGAEIQETQYFGPGTRLLVL.

This rearrangement joins TRBV9 to TRBJ1-3; unclear D gene. The germline gives CDR1 SGDLS, CDR2 YYNGEE. The CDR3 length is 18 residues. Between the trimmed V and J ends, which lost 0 bases and 4 bases, there was a span of 20 bases. The CDR3 DNA sequence: TGTGCCAGCAGCGTAGAGCGGGAGGGAGGATACCCAGGAAACACCATATATTTT. The encoded protein is CASSVEREGGYPGNTIYF.

This sequence joins TRBV5-4 and TRBJ1-2, with D perhaps TRBD1 (5 bases). V lost 4 bases, J lost 7 bases, and 14 bases lay in between. The CDR3 contains 13 residues. From germline, CDR1 is SGHNT and CDR2 YYREEE (reference sequence). For the CDR3, the DNA is TGTGCCAGCAGCCAGCCCGGAACAGGTGGCTACACCTTC. The encoded protein is CASSQPGTGGYTF.

DNA for the CDR3: TGTGCCAGCAGTCAGTGGGAGGACCAGTACTTC. Protein product: CASSQWEDQYF. The chain carries TRBV6-2 or TRBV6-3 and TRBJ2-5; tentatively, D is TRBD2 (6 bases). The CDR3 length is 11 residues. From germline, CDR1 is MNHEY and CDR2 SVGEGT. Trimming left V 5 bases short and J 10 bases short, with 11 bases between.

The chain has TRBV6-4 and TRBJ2-6, with D possibly being TRBD1 (6 bases). Per the germline V gene, CDR1 is MRHNA and CDR2 is SNTAGT. There are 16 residues in the CDR3. V lost 2 bases to trimming and J lost 2 bases, with 10 bases between them. This chain's CDR3 is CASSDLGGTGANVLTF. CDR3 nucleotides: TGTGCCAGCAGTGACCTAGGGGGTACTGGGGCCAACGTCCTGACTTTC.

The chain recombines TRBV4-1 with TRBJ1-4; the match to TRBD1 covers 7 bases. In germline, CDR1 is MGHRA, CDR2 YSYEKL. CDR3 length equals 16 residues. J lost 5 bases, V lost 3 bases, and 9 bases had no gene match. The DNA for the CDR3 is TGCGCCAGCAGCCAGGAGCGACAGGGAAGAAATGAAAAACTGTTTTTT. The encoded protein is CASSQERQGRNEKLFF.

The V gene is TRBV5-4, the J gene TRBJ1-2, with D uncertain. The CDR3 consists of 12 residues. In germline, CDR1 is SGHNT, CDR2 YYREEE (reference sequence). Trimming removed 0 bases at V and 13 bases at J, with 13 bases between. CDR3 region: CASSLDYEFSTF. The CDR3, as DNA: TGTGCCAGCAGCTTGGATTACGAGTTCTCCACCTTC.

This chain uses TRBV11-2 with TRBJ2-7; the match to TRBD1 covers 7 bases. Looked up from germline, CDR1 is SGHAT and CDR2 is FQNNGV. The CDR3 totals 17 residues. Unmatched junction bases numbered 20, after V lost 5 bases and J lost 7 bases. The CDR3 spells CASSRLVYNRGREEQYF. The CDR3 region has the DNA TGTGCCAGCAGCCGATTAGTTTACAACAGGGGACGGGAAGAGCAGTACTTC. The entire variable domain, with the rest obtained from reference TRBV11-2 and TRBJ2-7, is as follows: EAGVAQSPRYKIIEKRQSVAFWCNPISGHATLYWYQQILGQGPKLLIQFQNNGVVDDSQLPKDRFSAERLKGVDSTLKIQPAKLEDSAVYLCASSRLVYNRGREEQYFGPGTRLTVT.

Only one count was recorded for this clone. J is TRBJ2-1 and V is TRBV10-1; 10 nucleotides line up with TRBD2. This CDR3 is built from 16 residues. V trimming: 2 bases; J trimming: 7 bases; junction bases outside the gene matches: 8. Germline V gene data show CDR1 as WNHNN and CDR2 as SYGVQD (reference sequence). The CDR3 here is CASSESGGAPPNEQFF. CDR3 bases: TGCGCCAGCAGTGAGAGCGGGGGGGCCCCCCCAAATGAGCAGTTCTTC.

The V and J genes are TRBV29-1 and TRBJ1-2; tentatively, D is TRBD1 (5 bases). Germline CDR1 reads SQVTM; CDR2 reads ANQGSEA. V shed 4 bases and J shed 7 bases, with 19 bases lying between them. This CDR3 region has 14 residues. CDR3 region: CSVALFTIQGGYTF. CDR3 nucleotide sequence: TGCAGCGTTGCCCTATTCACTATTCAGGGTGGCTACACCTTC.

The chain links TRBV7-2 to TRBJ1-5; D is uncertain. Deletions cut 3 bases from V and 3 bases from J, with 9 bases between. CDR3 length equals 14 residues. CDR1 and CDR2 (germline): SGHTA, FQGNSA. The CDR3 DNA is TGTGCCAGCAGCTTGTGGAGCCACAATCAGCCCCAGCATTTT. This sequence encodes CASSLWSHNQPQHF.

The chain is built from TRBV21-1 and TRBJ1-3. TRBV21-1 is labeled a pseudogene. CDR3 size: 17 residues. The CDR3 DNA reads TGTGCCAGCAGCAAAGGCGGGGGCAGGATCTCTGGAAACACCATATATTTT. Its translation is CASSKGGGRISGNTIYF.

The V and J genes are TRBV19 and TRBJ2-5, with 7 bases matching TRBD2. The CDR3 is 14 residues long. V lost 10 bases, J lost 1 base, and 9 bases stayed unmatched. Germline assignment: CDR1 LNHDA and CDR2 SQIVND (reference sequence). The DNA of the CDR3 is TGTGCCACTACGCCTAGCGGAATCCAAGAGACCCAGTACTTC. Its translation is CATTPSGIQETQYF. Using reference TRBV19 and TRBJ2-5 for the parts outside the CDR3, the full variable domain is DGGITQSPKYLFRKEGQNVTLSCEQNLNHDAMYWYRQDPGQGLRLIYYSQIVNDFQKGDIAEGYSVSREKKESFPLTVTSAQKNPTAFYLCATTPSGIQETQYFGPGTRLLVL.

The genes are TRBV5-6 and TRBJ2-3; 9 nucleotides align to TRBD2. J was trimmed by 3 bases and V by 1 base; bases with no gene match: 9. This CDR3 is 17 amino acids long. CDR1 and CDR2 from the germline V gene are SGHDT and YYEEEE. The CDR3 DNA reads TGTGCCAGCAGCTTGAGTGTTAGCGGGAGCTCGACAGATACGCAGTATTTT. Protein sequence: CASSLSVSGSSTDTQYF. Combining the CDR3 with reference TRBV5-6 and TRBJ2-3 gives the whole variable domain DAGVTQSPTHLIKTRGQQVTLRCSPKSGHDTVSWYQQALGQGPQFIFQYYEEEERQRGNFPDRFSGHQFPNYSSELNVNALLLGDSALYLCASSLSVSGSSTDTQYFGPGTRLTVL.

The rearrangement joins TRBV7-8 to TRBJ2-5; a possible D gene is TRBD1 (5 bases). From germline, CDR1 is SGHVS and CDR2 FQNEAQ. V was cut by 5 bases and J by 2 bases, with 15 bases left in between. The CDR3 sequence is 15 residues long. The CDR3 nucleotides are TGTGCCAGCAGCCAGGCTGGGGCAGTTCAAGAGACCCAGTACTTC. Its translation: CASSQAGAVQETQYF.

The DNA for the CDR3 is TGTGCCAGCAGGGGACAGGGGGCGCGGCGCACAGATACGCAGTATTTT. It specifies CASRGQGARRTDTQYF. The chain is built from TRBV2 and TRBJ2-3; TRBD1 agrees at 12 bases. The CDR3 spans 16 residues. Germline V gene data show CDR1 as SNHLY and CDR2 as FYNNEI. V was pared by 6 bases and J by 1 base, with 5 bases of the junction left unmatched. Full variable domain (remainder filled in from reference TRBV2 and TRBJ2-3): EPEVTQTPSHQVTQMGQEVILRCVPISNHLYFYWYRQILGQKVEFLVSFYNNEISEKSEIFDDQFSVERPDGSNFTLKIRSTKLEDSAMYFCASRGQGARRTDTQYFGPGTRLTVL.

This clone was detected a few times. This chain connects TRBV20-1 to TRBJ1-1; a possible D gene is TRBD1 (6 bases). Germline values: CDR1 DFQATT, CDR2 SNEGSKA (reference sequence). The germline V and J ends were trimmed by 3 bases and 5 bases, with 16 bases remaining between them. This CDR3 contains 14 residues. The CDR3 DNA sequence: TGCAGTGCTAGTGCCCGAGGGGGGGGAACTGAAGCTTTCTTT. This translates into CSASARGGGTEAFF.

The table lists this clone with a few counts. Distinct nucleotide sequences in the sample also encode this CDR3. The rearrangement joins TRBV3-1 (or the pseudogene TRBV3-2) to TRBJ1-2, with a tentative D call TRBD1 (5 bases). The CDR3 sequence is 12 residues long. The V end was cut by 3 bases, the J end by 7 bases, with 9 bases between. Germline CDR1 LGHDT, CDR2 YNNKEL (reference sequence). The CDR3 spells CASSQGGGGYTF. As DNA, the CDR3 is TGTGCCAGCAGCCAGGGGGGGGGTGGCTACACCTTC.

The V gene is TRBV10-1, the J gene TRBJ2-1, with 7 nucleotides matching TRBD1. Germline V gene sequence: CDR1 WNHNN, CDR2 SYGVQD (reference sequence). The CDR3 consists of 12 residues. CDR3 sequence reads: CTDRVTYNEQFF. The DNA of the CDR3 is TGCACAGACAGGGTTACCTACAATGAGCAGTTCTTC.

This clone occurred a few times. The V call is TRBV19, the J call TRBJ1-5; D remains ambiguous. Germline V lookup: CDR1 LNHDA, CDR2 SQIVND (reference sequence). Trimming removed 6 bases from V and 6 bases from J, with 18 bases in between. This CDR3 spans 15 amino acids. The CDR3 bases are TGTGCCAGTAGGCCTCGGGGAGAAATCGGTCAGCCCCAGCATTTT. Encoded protein: CASRPRGEIGQPQHF.

The CDR3 reads CASSLTGSYGYTF. The CDR3 bases are TGTGCCAGCAGCTTGACAGGATCCTATGGCTACACCTTC. This sequence joins TRBV7-9 and TRBJ1-2; D possibly corresponds to TRBD1 (6 bases). Trimming removed 3 bases from V and 4 bases from J, with 9 bases in between. Germline values: CDR1 SEHNR, CDR2 FQNEAQ (reference sequence). The length of the CDR3 is 13 residues.